This TCR beta chain is from a study of lymphopenia after photon versus proton radiotherapy. The repertoire was sequenced with immunoSEQ multiplex PCR; TCRdb's copy has only in-frame clones and lacks some. This sample has about 40,000 clones, with about 86% found just once. CDR1 and CDR2 (germline): SNHLY, FYNNEI. CDR3 length: 14 amino acids. V was clipped by 2 bases and J by 0 bases, with 5 bases between them. This chain joins TRBV2 and TRBJ2-4; no reliable D call. The TCR was taken from an older woman with pancreatic cancer. Some clones in this sample may be carry-over from other donors' samples. The sequencing used peripheral blood, collected from a patient treated with proton-based radiotherapy. CDR3 bases: TGTGCCAGCAGTGAACCGAGAGCCAAAAACATTCAGTACTTC. As protein: CASSEPRAKNIQYF.